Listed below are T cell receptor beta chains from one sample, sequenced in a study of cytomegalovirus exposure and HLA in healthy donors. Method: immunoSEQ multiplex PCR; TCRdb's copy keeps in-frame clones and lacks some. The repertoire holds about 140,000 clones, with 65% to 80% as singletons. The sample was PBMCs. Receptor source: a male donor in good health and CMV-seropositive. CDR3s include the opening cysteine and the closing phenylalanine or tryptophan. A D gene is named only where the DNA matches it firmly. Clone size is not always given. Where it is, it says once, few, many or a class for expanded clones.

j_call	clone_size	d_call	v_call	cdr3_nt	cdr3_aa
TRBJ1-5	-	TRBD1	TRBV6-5	TGTGCCAGCAGAGGACAGGGAGTAGGTCAGCCCCAGCATTTT	CASRGQGVGQPQHF
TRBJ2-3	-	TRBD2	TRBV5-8	TGTGCCAGCAGCTTGTCCAGCGGGGGGTCTAAGGCCACAGATACGCAGTATTTT	CASSLSSGGSKATDTQYF
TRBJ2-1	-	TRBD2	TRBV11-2	TGTGCCAGCAGCGCCGGGGGAGTAGCGGGGGATGAGCAGTTCTTC	CASSAGGVAGDEQFF
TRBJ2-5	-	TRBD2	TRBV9	TGTGCCAGCAGCTCTAGCGGGGGCCTTGGAGGTGAGACCCAGTACTTC	CASSSSGGLGGETQYF
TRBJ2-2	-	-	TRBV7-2	TGTGCCAGCAGCATGGGGGGTCCAAACACCGGGGAGCTGTTTTTT	CASSMGGPNTGELFF
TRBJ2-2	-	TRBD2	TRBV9	TGTGCCAGCAGCGTAGATGGGACTAGCGGGGGGGCGAACACCGGGGAGCTGTTTTTT	CASSVDGTSGGANTGELFF
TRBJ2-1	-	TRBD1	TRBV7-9	TGTGCCAGCAGCCGTTCCCGGACAGGGAGTGATGAGCAGTTCTTC	CASSRSRTGSDEQFF
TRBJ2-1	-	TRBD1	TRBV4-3	TGCGCCAGCAGCCAAGAACCTGACAGGGCTTTCTACAATGAGCAGTTCTTC	CASSQEPDRAFYNEQFF
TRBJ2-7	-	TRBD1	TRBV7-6	TGTGCCAGCAGCTTAGAGTGGAAACTGGGACAGGGGCCACTCGAGCAGTACTTC	CASSLEWKLGQGPLEQYF
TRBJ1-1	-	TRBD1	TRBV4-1	TGCGCCAGCAGCCGCGACAGGGGAGGGACTGAAGCTTTCTTT	CASSRDRGGTEAFF
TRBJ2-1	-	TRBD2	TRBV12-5	TGTGCTAGTGGGCGGACTAGCAATGAGCAGTTCTTC	CASGRTSNEQFF
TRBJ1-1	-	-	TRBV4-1	TGCGCCAGCAGCCTCCAACAGGGATTGTGGAACACTGAAGCTTTCTTT	CASSLQQGLWNTEAFF
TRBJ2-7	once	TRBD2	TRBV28	TGTGCCAGCAGTCCCCCGGCGGCGAGTAGCGGGAGGGGTGAGCAGTACTTC	CASSPPAASSGRGEQYF
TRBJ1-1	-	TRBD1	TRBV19	TGTGCCAGTAGTAGAGGACAGGGCTTAAACACTGAAGCTTTCTTT	CASSRGQGLNTEAFF
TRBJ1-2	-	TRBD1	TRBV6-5	TGTGCCAGCAGTAACGACAGGGCCCCATATGGCTACACCTTC	CASSNDRAPYGYTF
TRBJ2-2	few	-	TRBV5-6	TGTGCCAGCAGCTTGGCCGGGTTCACCGGGGAGCTGTTTTTT	CASSLAGFTGELFF
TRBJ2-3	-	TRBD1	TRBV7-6	TGTGCCAGCAGCTCGAGACAGGGACCCACAGATACGCAGTATTTT	CASSSRQGPTDTQYF
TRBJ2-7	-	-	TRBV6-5	TGTGCCAGCAGTTCGAATGTCGGGGTCTACGAGCAGTACTTC	CASSSNVGVYEQYF
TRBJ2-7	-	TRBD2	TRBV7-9	TGTGCCAGCAGCTTAACCTCACTAGCGGACCTTTCCTACGAGCAGTACTTC	CASSLTSLADLSYEQYF
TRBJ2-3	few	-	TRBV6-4	TGTGCCAGCAGTGAAGGTCCAACTATAGCAACATGGCTTCGCACAGATACGCAGTATTTT	CASSEGPTIATWLRTDTQYF
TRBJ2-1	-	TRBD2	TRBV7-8	TGTGCCAGCAGCATCGGGACTAGCGGGAGTGGCTATGGAGAGTTCTTC	CASSIGTSGSGYGEFF
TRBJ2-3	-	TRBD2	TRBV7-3	TGTGCCAGCAGCCTAGGACTAGCAGCTACAGATACGCAGTATTTT	CASSLGLAATDTQYF
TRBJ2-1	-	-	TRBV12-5	TGTGCTAGTGGTCGGGACCTGGGAGGCAATGAGCAGTTCTTC	CASGRDLGGNEQFF
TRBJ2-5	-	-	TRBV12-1	TGTGCCAGCAGCTTTGGACCCCCCGAAGGACTAGTGCGCGAGACCCAGTACTTC	CASSFGPPEGLVRETQYF